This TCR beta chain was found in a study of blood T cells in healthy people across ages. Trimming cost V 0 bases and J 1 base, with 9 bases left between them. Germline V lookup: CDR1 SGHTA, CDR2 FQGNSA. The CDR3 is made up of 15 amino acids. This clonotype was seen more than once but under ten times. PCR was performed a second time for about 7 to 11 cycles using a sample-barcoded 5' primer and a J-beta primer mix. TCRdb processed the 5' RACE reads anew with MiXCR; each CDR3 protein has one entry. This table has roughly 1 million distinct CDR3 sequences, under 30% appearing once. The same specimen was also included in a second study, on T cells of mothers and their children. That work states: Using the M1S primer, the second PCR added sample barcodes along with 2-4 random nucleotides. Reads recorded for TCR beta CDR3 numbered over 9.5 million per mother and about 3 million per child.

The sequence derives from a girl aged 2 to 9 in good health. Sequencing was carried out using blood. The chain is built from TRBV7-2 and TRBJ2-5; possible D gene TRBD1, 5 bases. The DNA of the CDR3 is TGTGCCAGCAGCTTAGCCACAGGTCTCCAAGAGACCCAGTACTTC. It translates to CASSLATGLQETQYF. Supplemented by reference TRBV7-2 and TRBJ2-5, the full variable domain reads GAGVSQSPSNKVTEKGKDVELRCDPISGHTALYWYRQSLGQGLEFLIYFQGNSAPDKSGLPSDRFSAERTGGSVSTLTIQRTQQEDSAVYLCASSLATGLQETQYFGPGTRLLVL.